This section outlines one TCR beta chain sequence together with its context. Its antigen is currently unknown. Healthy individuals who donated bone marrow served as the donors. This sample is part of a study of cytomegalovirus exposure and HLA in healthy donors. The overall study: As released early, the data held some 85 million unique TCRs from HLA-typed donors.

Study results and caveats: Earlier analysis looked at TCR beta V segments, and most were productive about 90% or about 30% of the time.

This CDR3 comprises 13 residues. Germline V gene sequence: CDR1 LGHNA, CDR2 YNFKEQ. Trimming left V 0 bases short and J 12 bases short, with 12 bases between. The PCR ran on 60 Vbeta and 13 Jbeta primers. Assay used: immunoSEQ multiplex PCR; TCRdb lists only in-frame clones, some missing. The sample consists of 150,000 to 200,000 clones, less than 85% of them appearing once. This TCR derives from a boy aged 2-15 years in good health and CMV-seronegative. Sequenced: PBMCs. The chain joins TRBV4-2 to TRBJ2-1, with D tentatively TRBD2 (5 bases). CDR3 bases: TGTGCCAGCAGCCAAGAAGAGGCCGCGGGGCAGTTCTTC. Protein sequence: CASSQEEAAGQFF.